A selection of T cell receptor beta chains follows, all from one sample in a study of beta chain features in type 1 diabetes. This table comes from immunoSEQ multiplex PCR, and its TCRdb copy is limited to in-frame clones, with some not included. The sample includes 140,000 to 150,000 clones, about 10% of them seen just once. The specimen was naive CD4+ T cells from blood. Source of these receptors: a man younger than 35 in good health. The CDR3 runs from the conserved cysteine through the conserved F or W. A D gene is named only where the DNA matches it firmly. Where a row states a size, it is once, few, many or the class of an expanded clone; other rows omit it.

CDR3 protein	CDR3 DNA	clone size	V gene	D gene	J gene
CASSQGGGGSSYNEQFF	TGCGCCAGCAGCCAAGGGGGGGGAGGGAGCTCCTACAATGAGCAGTTCTTC	few	TRBV4-3	TRBD2	TRBJ2-1
CASRGQGGYSYEQYF	TGTGCCAGCAGGGGACAGGGGGGGTACTCCTACGAGCAGTACTTC	NA	TRBV27	TRBD1	TRBJ2-7
CASSLAPGGDYEQYF	TGTGCCAGCAGCTTAGCCCCCGGGGGGGACTACGAGCAGTACTTC	few	TRBV7-7	TRBD2	TRBJ2-7
CASTRTGTGREKLFF	TGTGCCAGCACCCGGACCGGGACAGGGAGGGAAAAACTGTTTTTT	many	TRBV9	TRBD1	TRBJ1-4
CASSLAGQLQETQYF	TGCGCCAGCAGCTTGGCCGGACAGCTACAGGAGACCCAGTACTTC	few	TRBV5-1	NA	TRBJ2-5
CASSLTPGEHSPLHF	TGTGCCAGCAGCTTAACTCCAGGGGAGCACTCACCCCTCCACTTT	few	TRBV7-2	NA	TRBJ1-6
CASSLVPLPDYGYTF	TGTGCCAGCAGCTTGGTGCCCTTACCGGACTATGGCTACACCTTC	few	TRBV5-5	NA	TRBJ1-2
CASSQDLERGYTF	TGCGCCAGCAGCCAAGATTTAGAGAGGGGCTACACCTTC	few	TRBV4-3	NA	TRBJ1-2
CASSPLGVVTDTQYF	TGTGCCAGCAGTCCTCTAGGGGTGGTTACAGATACGCAGTATTTT	NA	TRBV6-5	NA	TRBJ2-3
CASSLTGYLHQPQHF	TGTGCCAGCTCACTCACAGGGTACCTTCATCAGCCCCAGCATTTT	few	TRBV18	NA	TRBJ1-5
CASSPWSGGHNEQFF	TGTGCCAGCAGCCCGTGGAGCGGGGGGCACAATGAGCAGTTCTTC	few	TRBV9	TRBD2	TRBJ2-1
CSAKRTGANVLTF	TGCAGCGCTAAGCGGACTGGGGCCAACGTCCTGACTTTC	many	TRBV29-1	NA	TRBJ2-6
CASSPGHGNIGSSPLHF	TGTGCCAGCAGTCCGGGACACGGGAATATAGGTAGCTCACCCCTCCACTTT	NA	TRBV27	NA	TRBJ1-6
CASRLDTGGNTDTQYF	TGTGCCAGTAGATTGGACACAGGGGGTAACACGGATACGCAGTATTTT	few	TRBV19	TRBD1	TRBJ2-3
CASSRGGGAYEQYF	TGTGCCAGCAGCCGAGGGGGCGGGGCCTACGAGCAGTACTTC	NA	TRBV7-2	NA	TRBJ2-7
CASSLVLAGSTDTQYF	TGTGCCAGCAGCTTGGTGCTAGCGGGAAGCACAGATACGCAGTATTTT	few	TRBV5-5	TRBD2	TRBJ2-3
CASRPDRGLTDTQYF	TGTGCCAGCAGACCCGACAGGGGGCTAACAGATACGCAGTATTTT	few	TRBV7-9	TRBD1	TRBJ2-3
CASSIRGTGELFF	TGTGCCAGCAGCATCAGAGGCACCGGGGAGCTGTTTTTT	few	TRBV6-5	NA	TRBJ2-2
CAITPGQGSPSANYGYTF	TGTGCCATCACCCCTGGACAGGGGAGCCCGTCAGCTAACTATGGCTACACCTTC	NA	TRBV10-3	TRBD1	TRBJ1-2
CASSPGRQETQYF	TGTGCCAGCAGCCCCGGCAGGCAAGAGACCCAGTACTTC	NA	TRBV7-8	NA	TRBJ2-5
CASSKRGVGQPQHF	TGTGCCAGCAGCAAACGGGGGGTGGGTCAGCCCCAGCATTTT	few	TRBV21-1	NA	TRBJ1-5
CASTLTQDSTDTQYF	TGTGCCAGCACCTTAACTCAGGATAGCACAGATACGCAGTATTTT	NA	TRBV7-6	NA	TRBJ2-3
CAWSVRVAGFYNEQFF	TGTGCCTGGAGTGTACGGGTAGCGGGGTTCTACAATGAGCAGTTCTTC	many	TRBV30	TRBD2	TRBJ2-1
CASSNRGLGTGELFF	TGCGCCAGCAGCAACAGGGGGCTAGGCACCGGGGAGCTGTTTTTT	few	TRBV5-1	TRBD1	TRBJ2-2
CASRLAGVSHEQYF	TGTGCCAGTAGACTAGCGGGGGTAAGCCACGAGCAGTACTTC	NA	TRBV19	TRBD2	TRBJ2-7
CASGTSGGAPIGEQYF	TGTGCCAGTGGGACTAGCGGGGGCGCACCAATCGGGGAGCAGTACTTC	few	TRBV19	TRBD2	TRBJ2-7
CASSLAVQKDTQYF	TGTGCCAGCAGCTTGGCCGTCCAGAAGGATACGCAGTATTTT	few	TRBV4-2	NA	TRBJ2-3
CASSPGDEKLFF	TGTGCCAGCTCACCAGGAGACGAAAAACTGTTTTTT	NA	TRBV18	NA	TRBJ1-4
CASSLLAGDYEQYF	TGTGCCAGCAGCTTACTAGCGGGCGACTACGAGCAGTACTTC	NA	TRBV11-3	TRBD2	TRBJ2-7
CASSLTPGRETQYF	TGCGCCAGCAGTTTGACTCCCGGGAGGGAGACCCAGTACTTC	many	TRBV5-1	TRBD2	TRBJ2-5
CASSPPRGGGTDTQYF	TGTGCCAGCTCACCACCGAGGGGGGGTGGCACAGATACGCAGTATTTT	few	TRBV18	NA	TRBJ2-3
CASSIRTGDTEAFF	TGTGCCAGCAGTATCCGGACAGGCGACACTGAAGCTTTCTTT	NA	TRBV6-1	TRBD1	TRBJ1-1
CAWTLLNYGYTF	TGTGCCTGGACTCTACTTAACTATGGCTACACCTTC	many	TRBV30	NA	TRBJ1-2
CASSQEAVLAGELFF	TGCGCCAGCAGCCAAGAGGCGGTTCTAGCCGGGGAGCTGTTTTTT	few	TRBV4-1	NA	TRBJ2-2
CASSSGDGYTF	TGTGCCAGCAGCAGTGGAGATGGCTACACCTTC	NA	TRBV7-9	NA	TRBJ1-2
CASSPSGTVSYNEQFF	TGTGCCAGCAGCCCATCCGGGACAGTCTCTTACAATGAGCAGTTCTTC	few	TRBV11-3	TRBD1	TRBJ2-1
CASSSIAGGSYNEQFF	TGTGCCAGCAGCTCCATAGCGGGGGGTTCCTACAATGAGCAGTTCTTC	NA	TRBV7-3	TRBD2	TRBJ2-1
CASSSVTSGNPYEQYF	TGTGCCAGCTCATCCGTGACTAGCGGAAACCCCTACGAGCAGTACTTC	NA	TRBV18	TRBD2	TRBJ2-7